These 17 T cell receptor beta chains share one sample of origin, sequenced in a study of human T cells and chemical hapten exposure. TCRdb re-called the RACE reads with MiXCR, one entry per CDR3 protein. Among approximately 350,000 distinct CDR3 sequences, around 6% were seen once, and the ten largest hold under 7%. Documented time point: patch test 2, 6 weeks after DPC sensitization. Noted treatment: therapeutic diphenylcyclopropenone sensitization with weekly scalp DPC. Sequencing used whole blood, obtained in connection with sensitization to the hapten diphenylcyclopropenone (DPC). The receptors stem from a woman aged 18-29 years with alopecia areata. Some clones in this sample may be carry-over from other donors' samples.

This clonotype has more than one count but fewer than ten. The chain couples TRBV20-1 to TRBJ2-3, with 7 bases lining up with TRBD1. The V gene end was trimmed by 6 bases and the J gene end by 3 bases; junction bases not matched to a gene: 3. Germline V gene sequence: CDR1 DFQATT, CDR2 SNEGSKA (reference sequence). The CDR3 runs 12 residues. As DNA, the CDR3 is TGCAGTGCATTGACAGGGACAGATACGCAGTATTTT. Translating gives CSALTGTDTQYF.

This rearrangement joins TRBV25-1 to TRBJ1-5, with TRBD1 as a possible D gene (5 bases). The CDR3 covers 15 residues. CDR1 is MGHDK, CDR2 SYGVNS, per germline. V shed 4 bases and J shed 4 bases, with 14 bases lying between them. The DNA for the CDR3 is TGTGCCAGCAGTGGTTCCGACAGCTTAAATCAGCCCCAGCATTTT. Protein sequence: CASSGSDSLNQPQHF.

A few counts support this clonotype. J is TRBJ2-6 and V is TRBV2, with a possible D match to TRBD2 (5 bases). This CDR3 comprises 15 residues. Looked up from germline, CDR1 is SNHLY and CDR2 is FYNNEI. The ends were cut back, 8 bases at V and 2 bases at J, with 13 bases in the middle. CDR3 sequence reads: CASETRDPGANVLTF. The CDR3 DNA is TGTGCCAGCGAGACGAGGGATCCTGGGGCCAACGTCCTGACTTTC.

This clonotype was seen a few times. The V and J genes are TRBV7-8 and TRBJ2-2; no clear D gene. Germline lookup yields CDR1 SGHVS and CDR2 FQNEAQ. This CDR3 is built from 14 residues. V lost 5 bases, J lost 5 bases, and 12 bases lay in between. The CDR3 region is CASSPLGKTGELFF. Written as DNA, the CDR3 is TGTGCCAGCAGCCCCTTGGGGAAAACCGGGGAGCTGTTTTTT. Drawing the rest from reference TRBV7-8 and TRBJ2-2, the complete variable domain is GAGVSQSPRYKVAKRGQDVALRCDPISGHVSLFWYQQALGQGPEFLTYFQNEAQLDKSGLPSDRFFAERPEGSVSTLKIQRTQQEDSAVYLCASSPLGKTGELFFGEGSRLTVL.

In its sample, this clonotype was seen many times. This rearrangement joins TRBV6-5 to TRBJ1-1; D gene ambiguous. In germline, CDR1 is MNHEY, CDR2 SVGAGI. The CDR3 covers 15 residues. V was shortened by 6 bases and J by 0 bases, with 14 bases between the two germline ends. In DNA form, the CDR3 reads TGTGCCAGCAGCCCCCCCCGGTCCATGAACACTGAAGCTTTCTTT. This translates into CASSPPRSMNTEAFF.

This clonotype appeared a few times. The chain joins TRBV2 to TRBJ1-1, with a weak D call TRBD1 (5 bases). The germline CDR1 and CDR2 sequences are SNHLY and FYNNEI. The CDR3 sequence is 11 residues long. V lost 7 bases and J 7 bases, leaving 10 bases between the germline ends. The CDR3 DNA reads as TGTGCCAGCACGACAGAGTATGAAGCTTTCTTT. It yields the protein CASTTEYEAFF.

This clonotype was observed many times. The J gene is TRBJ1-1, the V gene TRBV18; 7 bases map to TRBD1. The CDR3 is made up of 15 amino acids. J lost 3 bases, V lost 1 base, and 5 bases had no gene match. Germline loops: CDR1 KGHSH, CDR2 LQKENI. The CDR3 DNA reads TGTGCCAGCTCACCACTACAGGGGAGACACACTGAAGCTTTCTTT. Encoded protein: CASSPLQGRHTEAFF.

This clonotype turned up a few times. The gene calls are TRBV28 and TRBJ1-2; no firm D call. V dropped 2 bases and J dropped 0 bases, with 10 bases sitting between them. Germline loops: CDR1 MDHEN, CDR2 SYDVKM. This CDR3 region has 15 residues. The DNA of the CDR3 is TGTGCCAGCAGTTTAGGGATAGAAACTAACTATGGCTACACCTTC. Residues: CASSLGIETNYGYTF.

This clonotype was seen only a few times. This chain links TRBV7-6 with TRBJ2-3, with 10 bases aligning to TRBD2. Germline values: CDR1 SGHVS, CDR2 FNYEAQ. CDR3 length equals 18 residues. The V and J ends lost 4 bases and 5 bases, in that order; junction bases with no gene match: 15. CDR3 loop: CASSSTPSSGGAVDTQYF. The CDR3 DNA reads TGTGCCAGCAGCTCTACCCCATCGAGCGGGGGGGCCGTAGATACGCAGTATTTT.

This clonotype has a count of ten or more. The CDR3 reads CASGQGISQHF. CDR3 DNA: TGTGCCAGTGGCCAGGGGATCAGCCAGCATTTT. This chain links TRBV2 with TRBJ1-5; TRBD1 might be the D (6 bases). The CDR3 contains 11 residues. Trimming cost V 9 bases and J 12 bases, with 15 bases left between them. Germline V lookup: CDR1 SNHLY, CDR2 FYNNEI.

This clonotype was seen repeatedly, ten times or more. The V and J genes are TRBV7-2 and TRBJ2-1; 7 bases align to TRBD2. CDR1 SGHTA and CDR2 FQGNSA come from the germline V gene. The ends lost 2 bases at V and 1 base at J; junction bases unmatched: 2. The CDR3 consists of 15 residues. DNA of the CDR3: TGTGCCAGCAGCTTAAACGGGGGGTCCTACAATGAGCAGTTCTTC. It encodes CASSLNGGSYNEQFF.

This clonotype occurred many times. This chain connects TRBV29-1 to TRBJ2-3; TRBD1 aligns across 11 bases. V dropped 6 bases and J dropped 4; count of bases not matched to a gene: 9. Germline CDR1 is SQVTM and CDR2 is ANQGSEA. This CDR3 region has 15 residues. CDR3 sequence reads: CSVDIRDRGADTQYF. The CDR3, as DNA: TGCAGCGTGGACATCCGGGACAGGGGGGCAGATACGCAGTATTTT.

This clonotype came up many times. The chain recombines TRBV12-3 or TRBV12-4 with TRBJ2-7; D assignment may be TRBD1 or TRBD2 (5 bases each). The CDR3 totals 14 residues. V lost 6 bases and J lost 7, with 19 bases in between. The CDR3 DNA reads TGTGCCAGCAGGCCAGGGACGGGGCAGCGGGAGCAGTACTTC. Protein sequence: CASRPGTGQREQYF.

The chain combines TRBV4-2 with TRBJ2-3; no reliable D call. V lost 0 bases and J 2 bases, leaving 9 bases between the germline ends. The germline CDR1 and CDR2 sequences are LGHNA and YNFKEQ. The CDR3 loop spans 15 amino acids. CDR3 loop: CASSQEVTPTDTQYF. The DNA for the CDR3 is TGTGCCAGCAGCCAAGAGGTAACTCCCACAGATACGCAGTATTTT.

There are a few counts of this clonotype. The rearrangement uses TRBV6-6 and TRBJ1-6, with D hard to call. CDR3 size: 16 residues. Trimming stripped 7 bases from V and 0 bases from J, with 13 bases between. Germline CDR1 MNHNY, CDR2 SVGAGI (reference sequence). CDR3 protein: CASTLMGSSYNSPLHF. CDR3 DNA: TGTGCCAGCACTCTGATGGGCAGCTCCTATAATTCACCCCTCCACTTT.

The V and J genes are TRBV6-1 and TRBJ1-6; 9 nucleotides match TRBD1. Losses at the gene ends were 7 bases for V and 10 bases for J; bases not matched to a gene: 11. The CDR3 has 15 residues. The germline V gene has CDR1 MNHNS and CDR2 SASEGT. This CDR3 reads CASTQLTGGPSPLHF. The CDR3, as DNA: TGTGCCAGCACCCAACTGACAGGGGGACCCTCACCCCTCCACTTT.

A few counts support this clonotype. In nucleotides, the CDR3 is TGTGCCAGCAGCAAAACCCTGGGGTCACCCCTCCACTTT. Translation gives CASSKTLGSPLHF. This chain connects TRBV3-1 to TRBJ1-6; D not resolved. The CDR3 has 13 amino acids. Trimming pared 5 bases from V and 10 bases from J, leaving 12 bases between. Germline V gene data show CDR1 as LGHDT and CDR2 as YNNKEL (reference sequence).